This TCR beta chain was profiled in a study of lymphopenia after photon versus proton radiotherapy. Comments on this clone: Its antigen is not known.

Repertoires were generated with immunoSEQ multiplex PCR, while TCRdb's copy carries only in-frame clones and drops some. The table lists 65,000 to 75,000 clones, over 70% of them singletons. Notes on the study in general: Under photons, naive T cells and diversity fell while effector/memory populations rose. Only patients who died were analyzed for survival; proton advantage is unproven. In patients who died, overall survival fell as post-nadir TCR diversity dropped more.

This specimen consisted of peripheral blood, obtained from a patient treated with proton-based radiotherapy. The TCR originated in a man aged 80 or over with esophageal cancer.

CDR3 coding DNA: TGTGCCAGTAGTATACCGGGGTATTACGAGCAGTACTTC. It encodes CASSIPGYYEQYF. The rearrangement uses TRBV19 and TRBJ2-7; the D gene is possibly TRBD2 (5 bases). This CDR3 contains 13 residues. Per germline, CDR1 LNHDA and CDR2 SQIVND (reference sequence). The V end was cut by 2 bases, the J end by 4 bases, with 9 bases between. Full variable domain (missing parts from reference TRBV19 and TRBJ2-7): DGGITQSPKYLFRKEGQNVTLSCEQNLNHDAMYWYRQDPGQGLRLIYYSQIVNDFQKGDIAEGYSVSREKKESFPLTVTSAQKNPTAFYLCASSIPGYYEQYFGPGTRLTVT.